Listed below are T cell receptor beta chains from one sample, sequenced in a study of cytomegalovirus exposure and HLA in healthy donors. Profiled with immunoSEQ multiplex PCR; TCRdb holds only in-frame clones, not every one. The table includes some 190,000 clones, approximately 81% detected once. Sequencing was performed on PBMCs. The receptors here all came from a boy aged 2-9 years in good health and CMV-seronegative. The conserved cysteine and the conserved F or W are not part of the CDR3 here. Each record gives: V gene, J gene, CDR3 protein.

V: TRBV6-5; J: TRBJ1-1; CDR3: ASSPGTKNTEAF
V: TRBV27; J: TRBJ2-3; CDR3: ASSSGTGVNTQY
V: TRBV5-1; J: TRBJ2-3; CDR3: ASSLMVAGTDTQY
V: TRBV7-9; J: TRBJ2-2; CDR3: AAEKSTGGTGELF
V: TRBV6-1; J: TRBJ1-1; CDR3: ASSERDRGFEAF
V: TRBV28; J: TRBJ1-6; CDR3: ASSFGGTVNSPLH
V: TRBV27; J: TRBJ2-5; CDR3: ATKKGGTQFGTQY
V: TRBV5-6; J: TRBJ1-1; CDR3: ASSLIRQNLDF
V: TRBV20-1; J: TRBJ2-3; CDR3: SARAQDTQY
V: TRBV6-5; J: TRBJ1-6; CDR3: ASSYSGPPRSPLH
V: TRBV28; J: TRBJ1-4; CDR3: ASSLIEPLNEKLF
V: TRBV30; J: TRBJ1-5; CDR3: AWSSRRNQPQH
V: TRBV4-1; J: TRBJ1-1; CDR3: ASSRSQGGDTEAF
V: TRBV5-1; J: TRBJ2-1; CDR3: ASSLEPPGEQF
V: TRBV28; J: TRBJ2-3; CDR3: ASSFGGASTDTQY
V: TRBV7-2; J: TRBJ2-2; CDR3: ASRRDRGLYTGELF
V: TRBV5-4; J: TRBJ2-7; CDR3: ASSLSPADTYEQY
V: TRBV7-8; J: TRBJ1-5; CDR3: ASSSGTGGHQPQH
V: TRBV28; J: TRBJ2-5; CDR3: ASSLDSPETQY
V: TRBV5-4; J: TRBJ1-2; CDR3: ASSLPGQGATNYGYT
V: TRBV23-1; J: TRBJ2-7; CDR3: ASSQLGQGDIYEQY
V: TRBV7-7; J: TRBJ2-1; CDR3: ASSALAGAYNEQF
V: TRBV28; J: TRBJ1-1; CDR3: ASSLYNPRQGDTEAF
V: TRBV9; J: TRBJ2-7; CDR3: ASSVNIVASGFHEQY
V: TRBV18; J: TRBJ2-2; CDR3: ASSSGQGDTGELF
V: TRBV25-1; J: TRBJ2-1; CDR3: ASSEGQGAREQF
V: TRBV4-2; J: TRBJ2-1; CDR3: ASSQETSGTYNEQF
V: TRBV30; J: TRBJ2-3; CDR3: AWSFRQGAYTDTQY
V: TRBV2; J: TRBJ2-4; CDR3: ASSVGQGLGIQY
V: TRBV18; J: TRBJ2-2; CDR3: ASSPKEGGTGELF
V: TRBV7-9; J: TRBJ2-2; CDR3: ASSLTSGSSGELF